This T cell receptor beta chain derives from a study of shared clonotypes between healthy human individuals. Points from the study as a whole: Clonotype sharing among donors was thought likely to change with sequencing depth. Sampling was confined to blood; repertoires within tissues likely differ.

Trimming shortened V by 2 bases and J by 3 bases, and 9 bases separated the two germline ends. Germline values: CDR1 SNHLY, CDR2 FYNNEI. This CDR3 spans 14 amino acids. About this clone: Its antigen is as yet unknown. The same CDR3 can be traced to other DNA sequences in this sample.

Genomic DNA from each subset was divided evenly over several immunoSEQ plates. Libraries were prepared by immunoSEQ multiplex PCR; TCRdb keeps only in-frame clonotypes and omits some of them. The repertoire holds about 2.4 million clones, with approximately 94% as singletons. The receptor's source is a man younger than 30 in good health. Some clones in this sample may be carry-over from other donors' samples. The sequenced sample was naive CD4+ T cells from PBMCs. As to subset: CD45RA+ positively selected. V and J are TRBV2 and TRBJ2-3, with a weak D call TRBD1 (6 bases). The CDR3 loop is CASSEQGRTDTQYF. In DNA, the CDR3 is TGTGCCAGCAGTGAACAGGGGCGGACAGATACGCAGTATTTT.